The 11 T cell receptor beta chains below come from one sample, sequenced in a study of T cells in Graves' hyperthyroidism and ophthalmopathy. What was amplified from RNA transcripts were TCR beta CDR3 regions. First-round RT-PCR targeting the TCR CDR3 was performed with the HTBI primer set. TCRdb passed the multiplex PCR reads through MiXCR, listing each CDR3 protein once. This table has about 530,000 distinct CDR3 sequences, 17% appearing once. The source material was blood. These receptor sequences come from a woman aged 18-29 years with Graves' ophthalmopathy.

This clonotype was seen at least ten times. The rearrangement joins TRBV28 to TRBJ1-5; D perhaps matches TRBD1 (6 bases). The CDR3 consists of 14 residues. V dropped 3 bases and J dropped 5 bases, with 11 bases sitting between them. Per germline, CDR1 MDHEN and CDR2 SYDVKM. CDR3 in amino acids: CASSFEDSYQPQHF. CDR3 in DNA: TGTGCCAGCAGTTTTGAGGACAGTTATCAGCCCCAGCATTTT.

This clonotype was observed a handful of times. The gene calls are TRBV7-8 and TRBJ2-1, with 13 bases identical to TRBD2. This CDR3 spans 17 amino acids. Per germline, CDR1 SGHVS and CDR2 FQNEAQ. The J segment lost 3 bases and the V segment lost 1 base, leaving 3 bases of the junction unmatched. The CDR3 loop reads CASSLGTSGRGYNEQFF. The CDR3 coding sequence is TGTGCCAGCAGCTTAGGAACTAGCGGGAGGGGCTACAATGAGCAGTTCTTC.

This clonotype was recorded at least ten times. The gene calls are TRBV28 and TRBJ1-2, with D possibly being TRBD1 (5 bases). This CDR3 is 12 amino acids long. The V end was cut by 7 bases, the J end by 8 bases, with 14 bases between. Germline loops: CDR1 MDHEN, CDR2 SYDVKM. The CDR3 DNA is TGTGCCAGCACCTCAGGGTTGCCCGGCTACACCTTC. This sequence encodes CASTSGLPGYTF.

DNA for the CDR3: TGTGCCATCAGTGAGTCTGCGGGGGGGCAGTACTTC. This gives the protein CAISESAGGQYF. V usage is TRBV10-3 and J usage is TRBJ2-7; 8 positions match TRBD2. V lost 0 bases to trimming and J lost 9 bases; unmatched junction nucleotides: 1. The CDR3 is 12 amino acids. Looked up from germline, CDR1 is ENHRY and CDR2 is SYGVKD.

This clonotype was picked up many times. This sequence joins TRBV3-1 and TRBJ2-5; D uncertain. The germline V gene has CDR1 LGHDT and CDR2 YNNKEL (reference sequence). V lost 4 bases, J lost 5 bases, and 8 bases lay in between. The CDR3 has 12 residues. The CDR3 sequence: CASSRYEETQYF. The CDR3 DNA reads as TGTGCCAGCAGCCGCTATGAGGAGACCCAGTACTTC.

This clonotype was observed at least ten times. V gene TRBV6-1 combines with J gene TRBJ1-2, with 8 bases lining up with TRBD1. V was clipped by 0 bases and J by 2 bases; unmatched bases: 5. Germline-derived CDR1 and CDR2 are MNHNS and SASEGT. The CDR3 is 16 amino acids. The CDR3 reads CASSEAGTGANYGYTF. CDR3 DNA sequence: TGTGCCAGCAGTGAAGCTGGGACAGGAGCAAACTATGGCTACACCTTC.

A few counts support this clonotype. The conserved phenylalanine or tryptophan normally closing the CDR3 is absent here, so this likely arose from a read error. The gene calls are TRBV28 and TRBJ2-5; 12 nucleotides match TRBD2. V lost 5 bases, J lost 5 bases, and 6 bases stayed unmatched. Germline V gene sequence: CDR1 MDHEN, CDR2 SYDVKM. The CDR3 contains 15 residues. The CDR3 protein is CASSHRTSGVETQYL. CDR3 in DNA: TGTGCCAGCAGTCACCGGACTAGCGGGGTGGAGACCCAGTACCTC.

The chain uses TRBV4-1 and TRBJ1-2; perhaps TRBD1 as D (5 bases). Germline lookup yields CDR1 MGHRA and CDR2 YSYEKL. The CDR3 consists of 15 residues. V was trimmed by 3 bases and J by 1 base, leaving 12 bases between them. Here the CDR3 DNA reads TGCGCCAGCAGCCACGTCTCACAGGATAACTATGGCTACACCTTC. It encodes CASSHVSQDNYGYTF.

The chain carries TRBV13 and TRBJ2-1, with 11 bases matching TRBD2. CDR3 size: 16 residues. After removal of 5 bases from V and 2 bases from J, the junction contained 5 bases not matched to a gene. Germline V gene sequence: CDR1 PRHDT, CDR2 FYEKMQ (reference sequence). CDR3 in DNA: TGTGCCAGCAGCACAACGACTAGCGGGGCCTACAATGAGCAGTTCTTC. It specifies CASSTTTSGAYNEQFF. Based on the CDR3 plus reference TRBV13 and TRBJ2-1, the full variable domain is AAGVIQSPRHLIKEKRETATLKCYPIPRHDTVYWYQQGPGQDPQFLISFYEKMQSDKGSIPDRFSAQQFSDYHSELNMSSLELGDSALYFCASSTTTSGAYNEQFFGPGTRLTVL.

This clonotype came up many times. J is TRBJ2-3 and V is TRBV2, with a possible D match to TRBD2 (7 bases). Per the germline V gene, CDR1 is SNHLY and CDR2 is FYNNEI. The CDR3 has 17 amino acids. V dropped 5 bases and J dropped 4 bases, with 22 bases sitting between them. CDR3 sequence reads: CASSWDPRTGRADTQYF. Here the CDR3 DNA reads TGTGCCAGCAGTTGGGACCCCCGCACAGGGAGGGCAGATACGCAGTATTTT.

This clonotype was seen repeatedly, ten times or more. The chain employs TRBV20-1 and TRBJ2-5; perhaps TRBD2 as D (5 bases). This CDR3 is built from 14 residues. Trimming shortened V by 5 bases and J by 5 bases, and 18 bases separated the two germline ends. Germline V gene lookup returns CDR1 DFQATT and CDR2 SNEGSKA (reference sequence). The CDR3 loop reads CSAAFGLLGETQYF. The CDR3 DNA reads TGCAGTGCTGCATTTGGACTGCTTGGCGAGACCCAGTACTTC.